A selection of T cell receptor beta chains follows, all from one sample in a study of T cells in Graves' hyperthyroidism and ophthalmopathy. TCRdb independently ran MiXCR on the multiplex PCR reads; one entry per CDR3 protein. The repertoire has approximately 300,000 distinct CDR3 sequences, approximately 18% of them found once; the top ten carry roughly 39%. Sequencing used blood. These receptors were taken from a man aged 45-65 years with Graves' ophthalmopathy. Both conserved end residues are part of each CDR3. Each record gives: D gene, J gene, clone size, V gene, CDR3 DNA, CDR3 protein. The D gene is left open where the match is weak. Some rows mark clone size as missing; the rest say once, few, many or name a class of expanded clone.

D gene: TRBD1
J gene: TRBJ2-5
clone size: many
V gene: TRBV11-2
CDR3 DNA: TGTGCCAGCAGCCTGGGACAGACCCAAGAGACCCAGTACTTC
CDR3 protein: CASSLGQTQETQYF

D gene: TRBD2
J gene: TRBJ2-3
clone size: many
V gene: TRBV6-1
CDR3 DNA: TGTGCCAGCAAGCCCCTAGCGGGAGGAGGGGGGGATACGCAGTATTTT
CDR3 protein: CASKPLAGGGGDTQYF

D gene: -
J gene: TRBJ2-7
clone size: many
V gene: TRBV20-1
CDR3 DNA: TGCAGTGCTAACCGGGTAGTAGGGGACGAGCAGTACTTC
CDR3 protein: CSANRVVGDEQYF

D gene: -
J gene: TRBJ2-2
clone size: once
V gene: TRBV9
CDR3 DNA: TGTGCCAGCAGCCCCCAGGTGGAGGGCGCCGGGGAGCTGTTTTTT
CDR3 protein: CASSPQVEGAGELFF

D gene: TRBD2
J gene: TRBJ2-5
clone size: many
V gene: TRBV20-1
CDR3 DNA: TGCAGTGCCTATAGAGGAACTAGCGGGAGTGGGCCTGAGACCCAGTACTTC
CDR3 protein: CSAYRGTSGSGPETQYF

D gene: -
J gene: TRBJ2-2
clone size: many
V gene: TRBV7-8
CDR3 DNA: TGTGCCAGCAGCTTAGCCTTACTAGCGAACACCGGGGAGCTGTTTTTT
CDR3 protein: CASSLALLANTGELFF

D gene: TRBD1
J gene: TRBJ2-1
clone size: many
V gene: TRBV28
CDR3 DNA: TGTGCCAGCAGCCCTTGGACAGGGTCCTACAATGAGCAGTTCTTC
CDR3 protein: CASSPWTGSYNEQFF

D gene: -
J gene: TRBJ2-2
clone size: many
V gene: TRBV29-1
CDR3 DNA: TGCAGCGCCACGCAGACACAGGGACGGACCGGGGAGCTGTTTTTT
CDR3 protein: CSATQTQGRTGELFF

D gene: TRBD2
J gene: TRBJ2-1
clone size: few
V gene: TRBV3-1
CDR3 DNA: TGTGCCAGCAGCCAAGTACCGCTAGCGGTGCATGAGCAGTTCTTC
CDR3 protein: CASSQVPLAVHEQFF

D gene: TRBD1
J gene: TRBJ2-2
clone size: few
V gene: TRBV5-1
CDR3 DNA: TGCGCCAGCAGCTCACTTCCCGGGACAGGGGTCACCGGGGAGCTGTTTTTT
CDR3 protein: CASSSLPGTGVTGELFF

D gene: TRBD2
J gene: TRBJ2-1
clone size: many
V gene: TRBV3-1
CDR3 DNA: TGTGCCAGCAGCCAAAATAGGGGAGCGGGAGGGGGCAATGAGCAGTTCTTC
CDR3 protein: CASSQNRGAGGGNEQFF

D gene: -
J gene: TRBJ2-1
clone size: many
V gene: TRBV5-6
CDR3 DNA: TGTGCCAGCAGCCGCAGCGCCTCGTGGTATGAGCAGTTCTTC
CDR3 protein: CASSRSASWYEQFF

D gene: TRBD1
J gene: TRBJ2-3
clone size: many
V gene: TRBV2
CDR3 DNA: TGTGCCAGCAGGGGGGACAGCAGCACAGATACGCAGTATTTT
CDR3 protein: CASRGDSSTDTQYF

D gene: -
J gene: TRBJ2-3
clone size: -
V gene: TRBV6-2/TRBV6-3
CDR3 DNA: TGTGCCAGCAGTTACTCTGGGGTAGGGGATACGCAGTATTTT
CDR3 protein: CASSYSGVGDTQYF

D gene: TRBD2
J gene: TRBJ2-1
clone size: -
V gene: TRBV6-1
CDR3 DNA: TGTGCCAGCACCGTACTAGCGGGGGGGAATGAGCAGTTCTTC
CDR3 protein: CASTVLAGGNEQFF

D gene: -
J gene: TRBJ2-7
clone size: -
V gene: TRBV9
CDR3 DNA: TGTGCCAGCAGCGTAGCTGAGGTGGGCTACGAGCAGTACTTC
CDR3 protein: CASSVAEVGYEQYF

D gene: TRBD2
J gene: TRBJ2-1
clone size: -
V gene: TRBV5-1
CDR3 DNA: TGCGCCAGCAGCCCCAACTCGGGGGGGGGGCAGTTCTTC
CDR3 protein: CASSPNSGGGQFF

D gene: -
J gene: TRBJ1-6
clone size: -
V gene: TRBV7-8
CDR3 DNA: TGTGCCAGCAGCTTAGGGGGCCTGGCCACGGATTCACCCCTCCACTTT
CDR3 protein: CASSLGGLATDSPLHF

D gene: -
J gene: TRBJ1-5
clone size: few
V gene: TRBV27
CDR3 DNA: TGTGCCAGCAGTTTGAACGCAGGTCCCCTTGAGAACCGGCATTTT
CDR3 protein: CASSLNAGPLENRHF

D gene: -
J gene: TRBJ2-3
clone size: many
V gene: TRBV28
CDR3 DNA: TGTGCCAGCAGCCTCCCCTCGGGGCAGGCAGATACGCAGTATTTT
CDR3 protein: CASSLPSGQADTQYF

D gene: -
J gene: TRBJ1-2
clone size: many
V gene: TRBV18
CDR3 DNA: TGTGCCAGCTCCCGGGACGCCTATGGCTACACCTTC
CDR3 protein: CASSRDAYGYTF

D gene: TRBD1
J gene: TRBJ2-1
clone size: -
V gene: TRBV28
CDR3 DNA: TGTGCCAGCAGTCCCGGACAGGGCTGGCAGTTCTTC
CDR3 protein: CASSPGQGWQFF

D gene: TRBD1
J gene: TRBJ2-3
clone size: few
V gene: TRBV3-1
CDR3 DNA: TGTGCCAGCAGCCTATACGGACAGGGCCCAGATACGCAGTATTTT
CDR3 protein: CASSLYGQGPDTQYF

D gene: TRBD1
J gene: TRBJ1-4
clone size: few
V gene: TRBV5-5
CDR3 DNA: TGTGCCAGCAGCCGCCAGGACAGGAGTGAAAATGAAAAACTGTTTTTT
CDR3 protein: CASSRQDRSENEKLFF

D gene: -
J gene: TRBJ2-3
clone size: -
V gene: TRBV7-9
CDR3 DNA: TGTGCCAGCAGCTCTTTACAGGGAGACACAGATACGCAGTATTTT
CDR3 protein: CASSSLQGDTDTQYF

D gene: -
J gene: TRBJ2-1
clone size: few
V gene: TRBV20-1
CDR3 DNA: TGCAGTGCTGGAGGGACCACCCCGTGGGAGCAGTTCTTC
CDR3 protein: CSAGGTTPWEQFF

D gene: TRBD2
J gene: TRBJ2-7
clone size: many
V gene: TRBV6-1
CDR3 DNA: TGTGCCAGCAGTACTGATCTAGCGGGTATCTCCTACGAGCAGTACTTC
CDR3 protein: CASSTDLAGISYEQYF

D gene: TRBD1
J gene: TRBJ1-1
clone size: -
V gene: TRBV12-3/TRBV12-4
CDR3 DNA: TGTGCCAGCAGACTCGACAGGGGTAACACTGAAGCTTTCTTT
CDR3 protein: CASRLDRGNTEAFF

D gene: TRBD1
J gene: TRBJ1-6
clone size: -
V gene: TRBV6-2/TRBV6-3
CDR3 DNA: TGTGCCAGCAGCGGGACAGGGAATTCACCCCTCCACTTT
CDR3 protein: CASSGTGNSPLHF

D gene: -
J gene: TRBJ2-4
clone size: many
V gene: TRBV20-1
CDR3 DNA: TGCAGTGCTTACGGGGGAACAGCCAAAAACATTCAGTACTTC
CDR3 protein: CSAYGGTAKNIQYF

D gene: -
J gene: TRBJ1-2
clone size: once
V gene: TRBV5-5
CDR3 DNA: TGTGCCAGCAGCCCGGCTCGATGCCTCGTGAATGGCTACACCTTC
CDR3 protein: CASSPARCLVNGYTF

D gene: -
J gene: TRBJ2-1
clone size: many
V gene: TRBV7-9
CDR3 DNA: TGTGCCAGCAGCCGAAACATCAATGAGCAGTTCTTC
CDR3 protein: CASSRNINEQFF

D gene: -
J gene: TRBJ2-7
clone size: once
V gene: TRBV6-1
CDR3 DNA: TGTGCCAGCCGGCGGGGCCGCTACGAGCAGTACTTC
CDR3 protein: CASRRGRYEQYF

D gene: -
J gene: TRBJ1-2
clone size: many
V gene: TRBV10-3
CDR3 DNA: TGTGCCATCAGTGACCAGAGTAACTATGGCTACACCTTC
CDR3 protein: CAISDQSNYGYTF

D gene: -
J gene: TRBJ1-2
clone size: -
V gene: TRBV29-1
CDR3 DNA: TGCAGCGCCCCGGGCCGGGGTCATCCTGGCTACACCTTC
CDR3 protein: CSAPGRGHPGYTF

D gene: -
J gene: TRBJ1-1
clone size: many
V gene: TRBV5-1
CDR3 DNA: TGCGCCAGCAGCTTGGAGGGGTTAACGGCTTTCTTT
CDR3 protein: CASSLEGLTAFF

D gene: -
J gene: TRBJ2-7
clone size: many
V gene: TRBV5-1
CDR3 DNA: TGCGCCAGCAGCTCTCAAGGGGGATCGGTCTACGAGCAGTACTTC
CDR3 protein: CASSSQGGSVYEQYF

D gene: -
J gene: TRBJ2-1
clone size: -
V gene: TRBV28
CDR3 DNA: TGTGCCAGCAGTTTATGGGGTGAGCAGTTCTTC
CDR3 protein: CASSLWGEQFF

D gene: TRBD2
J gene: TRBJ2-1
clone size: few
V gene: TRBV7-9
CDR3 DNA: TGTGCCAGCAGCCGAGCCGGGACTAGCGGGAGATTTCTAGATGAGCAGTTCTTC
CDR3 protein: CASSRAGTSGRFLDEQFF

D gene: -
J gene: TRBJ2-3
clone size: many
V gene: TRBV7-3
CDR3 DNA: TGTGCCAGCAGCTTAAGTTTAAGCTCTAGGACGCAGTATTTT
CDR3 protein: CASSLSLSSRTQYF

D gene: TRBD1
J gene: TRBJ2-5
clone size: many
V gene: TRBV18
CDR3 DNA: TGTGCCAGCTCGCCCTCGACAGGGAGAGAGACCCAGTACTTC
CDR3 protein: CASSPSTGRETQYF

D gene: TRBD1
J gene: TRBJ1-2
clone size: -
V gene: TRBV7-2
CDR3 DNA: TGTGCCAGCAGACCGGGACAGGGGGCTCGTGGCTACACCTTC
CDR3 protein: CASRPGQGARGYTF

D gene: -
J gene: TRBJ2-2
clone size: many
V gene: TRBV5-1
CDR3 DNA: TGCGCCAGCAGCTTGTATGTACAAAACACCGGGGAGCTGTTTTTT
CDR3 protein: CASSLYVQNTGELFF

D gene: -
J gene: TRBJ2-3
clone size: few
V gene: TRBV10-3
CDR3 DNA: TGTGCCATCAGTGGGCCGGCCAGCACAGATACGCAGTATTTT
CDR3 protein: CAISGPASTDTQYF

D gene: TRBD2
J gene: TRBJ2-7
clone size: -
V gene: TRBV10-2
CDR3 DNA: TGCGCCAGCAGTGAGAGGGCGGGAGCATCCTACGAGCAGTACTTC
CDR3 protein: CASSERAGASYEQYF

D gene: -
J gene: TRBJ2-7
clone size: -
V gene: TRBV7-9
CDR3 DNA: TGTGCCAGCAGCGGAGGGACTTCCTACGAGCAGTACTTC
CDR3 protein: CASSGGTSYEQYF

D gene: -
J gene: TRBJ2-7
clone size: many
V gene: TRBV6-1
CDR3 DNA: TGTGCCAGCCAACGGGTAGCGGATACCTCCTACGAGCAGTACTTC
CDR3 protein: CASQRVADTSYEQYF

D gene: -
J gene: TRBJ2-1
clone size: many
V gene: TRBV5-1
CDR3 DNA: TGCGCCAGCAGCTTGTCCGGAGCCTCCTACAATGAGCAGTTCTTC
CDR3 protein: CASSLSGASYNEQFF

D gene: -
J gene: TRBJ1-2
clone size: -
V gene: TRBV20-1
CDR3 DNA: TGCAGTGCTAGAGTAGTGGCTAACTATGGCTACACCTTC
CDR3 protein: CSARVVANYGYTF

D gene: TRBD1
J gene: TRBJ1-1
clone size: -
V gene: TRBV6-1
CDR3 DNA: TGTGCCAGCGACAGGGGGAACACTGAAGCTTTCTTT
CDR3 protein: CASDRGNTEAFF

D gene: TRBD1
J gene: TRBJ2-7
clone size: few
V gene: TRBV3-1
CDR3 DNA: TGTGCCAGCAGCCAAACCTGGGACAGTTTGGGCGAGCAGTACTTC
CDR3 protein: CASSQTWDSLGEQYF

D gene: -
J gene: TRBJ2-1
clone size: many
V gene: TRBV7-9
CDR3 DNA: TGTGCCAGCAGCTTTTACGGGGTCAAGGTCTACTCCTACAATGAGCAGTTCTTC
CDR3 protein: CASSFYGVKVYSYNEQFF

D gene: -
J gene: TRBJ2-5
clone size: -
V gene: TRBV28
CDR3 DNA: TGTGCCACCAAACGTCAGACGTACCAAGAGACCCAGTACTTC
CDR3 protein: CATKRQTYQETQYF

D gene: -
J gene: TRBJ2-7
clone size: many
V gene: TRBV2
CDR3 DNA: TGTGCCAGCAGTATCCTCCGTGACAGCCCCTACGAGCAGTACTTC
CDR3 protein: CASSILRDSPYEQYF

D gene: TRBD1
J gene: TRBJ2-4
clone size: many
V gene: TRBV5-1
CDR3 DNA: TGCGCCAGCAGTCGGGACAGGGGGATGGACATTCAGTACTTC
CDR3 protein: CASSRDRGMDIQYF

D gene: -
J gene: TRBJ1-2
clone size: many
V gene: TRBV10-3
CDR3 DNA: TGTGCCATCAGTGAAGGCGGACAGCGCACTAACTATGGCTACACCTTC
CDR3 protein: CAISEGGQRTNYGYTF